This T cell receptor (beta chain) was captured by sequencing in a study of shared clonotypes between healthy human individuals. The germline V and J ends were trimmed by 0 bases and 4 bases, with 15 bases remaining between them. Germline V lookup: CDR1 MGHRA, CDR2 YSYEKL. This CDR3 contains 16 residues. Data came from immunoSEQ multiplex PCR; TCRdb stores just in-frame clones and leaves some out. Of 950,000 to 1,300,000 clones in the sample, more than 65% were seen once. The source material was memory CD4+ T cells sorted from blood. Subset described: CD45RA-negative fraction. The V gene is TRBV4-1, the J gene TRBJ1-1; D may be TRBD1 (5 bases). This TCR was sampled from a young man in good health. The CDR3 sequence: CASSQDPGRGGTEAFF. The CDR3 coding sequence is TGCGCCAGCAGCCAAGATCCAGGACGGGGGGGCACTGAAGCTTTCTTT.